What follows describes a single TCR beta chain. These data belong to a study of blood T cell repertoires in COVID-19. Study overall: The cDNA or gDNA used as material had been derived from T cells, B-cell-depleted T cells, or PBMCs.

The CDR3 contains 13 residues. Looked up from germline, CDR1 is MGHDK and CDR2 is SYGVNS. Trimming at V came to 11 bases and at J to 5 bases, leaving 12 bases not matched to a gene. In the original analysis: Nucleated cell counts were estimated from reference gene primer amplification. Data came from immunoSEQ multiplex PCR; TCRdb stores just in-frame clones and leaves some out. Clone size and V and J calls were adopted from that table, with D and trimming inferred from the DNA. This sample has 250,000 or so clones; roughly four fifths occur once, and the top ten carry approximately 3.2%. This clonotype originated in a woman between 18 and 29 years old with acute or convalescent COVID-19. The material sequenced was peripheral blood. The rearrangement joins TRBV25-1 to TRBJ2-7, with TRBD1 matching 7 bases. CDR3 sequence reads: CAVAPRQGNEQYF. The CDR3 nucleotides read TGTGCCGTCGCCCCCCGACAGGGCAACGAGCAGTACTTC.